The entry that follows covers one TCR beta chain sequence. This clonotype was observed a few times. Its antigen is still unknown. Per-base quality was not reported, and no clone a single base away is much larger than it. The CDR3 runs 13 amino acids, cysteine and phenylalanine included. CDR3 DNA is the only sequence kept; it has 39 bases, read in frame from the first base. CDR1 and CDR2 (ENHRY, SYGVKD) derive from the germline V gene. The trim is 6 bases for V and 4 bases for J, with a gap of 13 bases between the germline ends. The library was generated by RT-PCR. Sequenced on a NextSeq 550. The public reads were reprocessed in TCRdb via fastp at Q25 and MiXCR, keeping in-frame beta chains. Every CDR3 protein is listed once, alongside the most common genes and DNA of its rows. The table for this sample lists about a million distinct CDR3 sequences; under 20% of them were counted only once. Around 6% of the sample comes from the top ten.

This specimen comes from a study of patients and donors after allogeneic stem cell transplantation (dated by TCRdb to 2019 to 2021). The chain is assembled from TRBV10-3 and TRBJ2-7; a tentative D call is TRBD2 (5 bases match). Sequencing input: blood, either unsorted or a sorted T cell fraction (not recorded which). This clonotype was obtained from a human donor who was either an allogeneic HSCT recipient or a stem cell or donor lymphocyte infusion donor (not recorded which). It is not recorded whose cells these are; they may come from a transplant donor. CDR3 region: CAISRDLEYEQYF. The nucleotides read TGTGCCATCAGCCGGGATTTAGAATACGAGCAGTACTTC.